A single count supports the clone carrying this T cell receptor (beta chain). Antigen specificity is unknown. CDR1 is DFQATT and CDR2 is SNEGSKA in the germline V gene (reference sequence). The CDR3 consists of 14 residues. V was trimmed by 4 bases and J by 4 bases, leaving 14 bases between them. MiXCR, applied by TCRdb to the reads, yields one record per CDR3 protein. The repertoire consists of about 310,000 distinct CDR3 sequences, with 15% to 20% occurring once and the leading ten covering 9.5% to 15%. The sample comes from a study of T cell repertoires in cytomegalovirus infection. Study background: Public TCR beta signatures provided an indication of both CMV infection and a matching HLA type. Study findings and constraints: Summed public TCR beta family frequency identified CMV carriers bearing the relevant HLA. CMV-specific TCR beta clonotypes restricted by HLA-C dominated the ex vivo response.

The gene calls are TRBV20-1 and TRBJ1-3; D ambiguous. The clonotype was recovered from a human donor in good health (CMV status not recorded). Some clones in this sample may be carry-over from other donors' samples. Source material: PBMCs. This CDR3 is CSATYTADGNTIYF. The CDR3 nucleotides read TGCAGTGCTACCTACACTGCTGACGGAAACACCATATATTTT.